This TCR beta chain was captured in a study of regulatory dendritic cells for organ transplantation. Germline V gene data show CDR1 as SGDLS and CDR2 as YYNGEE. This CDR3 region has 14 residues. Trimming cost V 3 bases and J 5 bases, with 15 bases left between them. Produced via immunoSEQ multiplex PCR; TCRdb's table is partial and in-frame only. This sample has under 35,000 clones, with about four fifths found just once. CD4+ or CD8+ T cells were sorted as naive CD45RA+ or memory CD45RO+. The genes are TRBV9 and TRBJ2-7; D is undetermined. The receptor's source is a human donor in good health. Material: naive CD8+ T cells from blood. Documented subset: CD45RA+ naive T cells. The CDR3 sequence is CASSALGEEDEQYF. The CDR3 coding sequence is TGTGCCAGCAGCGCGCTAGGAGAGGAAGACGAGCAGTACTTC. Complete variable domain (other parts from reference TRBV9 and TRBJ2-7): DSGVTQTPKHLITATGQRVTLRCSPRSGDLSVYWYQQSLDQGLQFLIQYYNGEERAKGNILERFSAQQFPDLHSELNLSSLELGDSALYFCASSALGEEDEQYFGPGTRLTVT.